These T cell receptor beta chains were read from a single sample in a study of early T cells in non-severe SARS-CoV-2 infection. From the 5' RACE reads, TCRdb called clonotypes with MiXCR, one entry per CDR3 protein. The data hold about 80,000 distinct CDR3 sequences, with approximately 12% observed a single time. The input for sequencing was whole blood, taken at baseline. The receptors come from an adult who was a healthcare worker with PCR-confirmed SARS-CoV-2 infection or an uninfected control (not recorded which). The donor label of this sample is uncertain. Each CDR3 is given with its conserved first and last residue. Fields, in order: V gene, J gene, clone size, D gene, CDR3 protein, CDR3 DNA. D genes are given only for firm matches. Not every row has a clone size; where given, it reads once, few, many or a size class.

v_gene: TRBV7-3; j_gene: TRBJ2-1; abundance: .; d_gene: TRBD1; CDR3aa: CASSTPGQGFYEQFF; CDR3nt: TGTGCCAGCAGCACCCCGGGACAGGGGTTCTATGAGCAGTTCTTC
v_gene: TRBV20-1; j_gene: TRBJ2-1; abundance: .; d_gene: .; CDR3aa: CSARGEASYNEQFF; CDR3nt: TGCAGTGCTAGGGGCGAGGCCTCCTACAATGAGCAGTTCTTC
v_gene: TRBV29-1; j_gene: TRBJ2-1; abundance: .; d_gene: .; CDR3aa: CSASKDFGPYNEQFF; CDR3nt: TGCAGCGCGTCCAAGGACTTTGGCCCCTACAATGAGCAGTTCTTC
v_gene: TRBV21-1; j_gene: TRBJ2-7; abundance: many; d_gene: .; CDR3aa: CASSIGTLAYEQYF; CDR3nt: TGTGCCAGCAGCATAGGGACACTGGCCTACGAGCAGTACTTC
v_gene: TRBV20-1; j_gene: TRBJ2-7; abundance: .; d_gene: .; CDR3aa: CSARPPQAGYEQYF; CDR3nt: TGCAGTGCTAGACCCCCCCAGGCCGGCTACGAGCAGTACTTC
v_gene: TRBV14; j_gene: TRBJ2-7; abundance: .; d_gene: TRBD2; CDR3aa: CASSQLAGGFREQYF; CDR3nt: TGTGCCAGCAGCCAGCTAGCGGGGGGTTTTCGCGAGCAGTACTTC
v_gene: TRBV2; j_gene: TRBJ2-1; abundance: .; d_gene: TRBD2; CDR3aa: CASRTGTSFAIVQFF; CDR3nt: TGTGCCAGCAGAACCGGGACTAGCTTCGCGATCGTACAGTTCTTC
v_gene: TRBV4-3; j_gene: TRBJ1-4; abundance: few; d_gene: .; CDR3aa: CASSQDGRASNEKLFF; CDR3nt: TGCGCCAGCAGCCAAGATGGCCGGGCGTCTAATGAAAAACTGTTTTTT
v_gene: TRBV7-3; j_gene: TRBJ1-1; abundance: few; d_gene: .; CDR3aa: CASSSTRNTEAFF; CDR3nt: TGTGCCAGCAGTTCGACCAGGAACACTGAAGCTTTCTTT
v_gene: TRBV7-6; j_gene: TRBJ2-7; abundance: .; d_gene: .; CDR3aa: CASSLAGRGEQYF; CDR3nt: TGTGCCAGCAGCTTAGCAGGCAGGGGCGAGCAGTACTTC
v_gene: TRBV7-7; j_gene: TRBJ2-5; abundance: .; d_gene: TRBD2; CDR3aa: CASSYSGGNQETQYF; CDR3nt: TGTGCCAGCAGCTATAGCGGGGGCAATCAAGAGACCCAGTACTTC
v_gene: TRBV7-2; j_gene: TRBJ2-1; abundance: many; d_gene: .; CDR3aa: CASSLVVQARYNEQFF; CDR3nt: TGTGCCAGCAGCTTAGTGGTACAGGCCCGCTACAATGAGCAGTTCTTC
v_gene: TRBV4-2; j_gene: TRBJ1-6; abundance: few; d_gene: .; CDR3aa: CASSEAESSYNSPLHF; CDR3nt: TGTGCCAGCAGCGAGGCCGAGAGCTCCTATAATTCACCCCTCCACTTT
v_gene: TRBV12-3/TRBV12-4; j_gene: TRBJ2-6; abundance: .; d_gene: .; CDR3aa: CASSLGPGLTF; CDR3nt: TGTGCCAGCAGTTTGGGGCCGGGGCTGACTTTC
v_gene: TRBV20-1; j_gene: TRBJ1-1; abundance: few; d_gene: .; CDR3aa: CSAYASGPEAFF; CDR3nt: TGCAGTGCCTATGCCTCGGGCCCTGAAGCTTTCTTT
v_gene: TRBV5-1; j_gene: TRBJ1-1; abundance: .; d_gene: .; CDR3aa: CASSAQRNLNTEAFF; CDR3nt: TGCGCCAGCAGCGCGCAGAGAAACTTGAACACTGAAGCTTTCTTT
v_gene: TRBV6-4; j_gene: TRBJ2-3; abundance: many; d_gene: TRBD2; CDR3aa: CASSAGTSETDTQYF; CDR3nt: TGTGCCAGCAGCGCCGGGACTAGCGAGACAGATACGCAGTATTTT
v_gene: TRBV6-2/TRBV6-3; j_gene: TRBJ2-2; abundance: .; d_gene: TRBD2; CDR3aa: CASTPAEGGRQEAGELFF; CDR3nt: TGTGCCAGCACTCCCGCGGAGGGCGGGAGACAAGAGGCCGGGGAGCTGTTTTTT
v_gene: TRBV20-1; j_gene: TRBJ2-3; abundance: .; d_gene: .; CDR3aa: CSARGTFLTDTQYF; CDR3nt: TGCAGTGCTAGAGGGACTTTCCTCACAGATACGCAGTATTTT
v_gene: TRBV11-2; j_gene: TRBJ1-3; abundance: .; d_gene: .; CDR3aa: CASSLAGFTIYF; CDR3nt: TGTGCCAGCAGCTTAGCTGGATTCACCATATATTTT
v_gene: TRBV10-3; j_gene: TRBJ1-5; abundance: few; d_gene: .; CDR3aa: CAITSDPGANQPQHF; CDR3nt: TGTGCCATCACTTCGGACCCGGGCGCCAATCAGCCCCAGCATTTT
v_gene: TRBV19; j_gene: TRBJ1-5; abundance: few; d_gene: .; CDR3aa: CASTPGETYNQPQHF; CDR3nt: TGTGCCAGTACCCCCGGAGAGACTTACAATCAGCCCCAGCATTTT
v_gene: TRBV6-2/TRBV6-3; j_gene: TRBJ2-1; abundance: few; d_gene: TRBD2; CDR3aa: CASRKTLSGNEQFF; CDR3nt: TGTGCCAGCAGAAAAACACTTAGCGGGAATGAGCAGTTCTTC
v_gene: TRBV5-1; j_gene: TRBJ2-7; abundance: .; d_gene: TRBD1; CDR3aa: CASSLGYRGDEQYF; CDR3nt: TGCGCCAGCAGCTTGGGTTACAGGGGGGACGAGCAGTACTTC
v_gene: TRBV10-3; j_gene: TRBJ2-5; abundance: many; d_gene: TRBD1; CDR3aa: CAISPWTGQVQETQYF; CDR3nt: TGTGCCATCAGTCCATGGACAGGGCAAGTCCAAGAGACCCAGTACTTC
v_gene: TRBV20-1; j_gene: TRBJ2-1; abundance: few; d_gene: .; CDR3aa: CSARDFGASSYNEQFF; CDR3nt: TGCAGTGCTAGAGATTTCGGGGCGAGCTCCTACAATGAGCAGTTCTTC
v_gene: TRBV20-1; j_gene: TRBJ1-2; abundance: .; d_gene: .; CDR3aa: CSATGTNRYTF; CDR3nt: TGCAGTGCAACCGGTACCAACCGCTACACCTTC
v_gene: TRBV13; j_gene: TRBJ1-2; abundance: many; d_gene: .; CDR3aa: CASSLRNLYGYTF; CDR3nt: TGTGCCAGCAGCCTCAGGAACCTCTATGGCTACACCTTC
v_gene: TRBV6-1; j_gene: TRBJ2-3; abundance: many; d_gene: .; CDR3aa: CASILARSTDTQYF; CDR3nt: TGTGCCAGCATCTTAGCGCGTAGCACAGATACGCAGTATTTT
v_gene: TRBV12-3/TRBV12-4; j_gene: TRBJ2-1; abundance: many; d_gene: .; CDR3aa: CASSPLPPPYNEQFF; CDR3nt: TGTGCCAGCAGCCCCCTCCCGCCTCCCTACAATGAGCAGTTCTTC
v_gene: TRBV2; j_gene: TRBJ2-1; abundance: few; d_gene: .; CDR3aa: CASSALSYNEQFF; CDR3nt: TGTGCCAGCAGCGCCCTATCCTACAATGAGCAGTTCTTC
v_gene: TRBV11-2; j_gene: TRBJ2-5; abundance: few; d_gene: TRBD2; CDR3aa: CASSGGSLETQYF; CDR3nt: TGTGCCAGCAGCGGCGGGAGTCTGGAGACCCAGTACTTC
v_gene: TRBV20-1; j_gene: TRBJ2-5; abundance: .; d_gene: TRBD2; CDR3aa: CSAPLAGGGETQYF; CDR3nt: TGCAGTGCTCCTCTAGCGGGGGGCGGGGAGACCCAGTACTTC
v_gene: TRBV6-5; j_gene: TRBJ2-2; abundance: .; d_gene: .; CDR3aa: CASSYSVVTGELFF; CDR3nt: TGTGCCAGCAGTTACTCCGTAGTCACCGGGGAGCTGTTTTTT
v_gene: TRBV7-9; j_gene: TRBJ2-7; abundance: many; d_gene: TRBD1; CDR3aa: CASSNPLGQGYEQYF; CDR3nt: TGTGCCAGCAGCAACCCGCTGGGACAGGGCTACGAGCAGTACTTC
v_gene: TRBV30; j_gene: TRBJ1-2; abundance: .; d_gene: .; CDR3aa: CAWIPPGGRRIYGYTF; CDR3nt: TGTGCCTGGATACCCCCTGGGGGACGGCGAATCTATGGCTACACCTTC
v_gene: TRBV7-9; j_gene: TRBJ1-1; abundance: few; d_gene: .; CDR3aa: CASSLAVRLRENTEAFF; CDR3nt: TGTGCCAGCAGCTTAGCGGTCAGGCTTAGGGAGAACACTGAAGCTTTCTTT
v_gene: TRBV29-1; j_gene: TRBJ2-7; abundance: many; d_gene: .; CDR3aa: CSVGMDTTYEQYF; CDR3nt: TGCAGCGTGGGGATGGACACAACCTACGAGCAGTACTTC
v_gene: TRBV6-6; j_gene: TRBJ1-1; abundance: few; d_gene: .; CDR3aa: CASSLIPEEAFF; CDR3nt: TGTGCCAGCAGCTTAATACCCGAAGAAGCTTTCTTT
v_gene: TRBV13; j_gene: TRBJ2-1; abundance: many; d_gene: TRBD2; CDR3aa: CASSSGLAGARNEQFF; CDR3nt: TGTGCCAGCAGCTCCGGACTAGCGGGAGCCCGCAATGAGCAGTTCTTC
v_gene: TRBV9; j_gene: TRBJ2-2; abundance: few; d_gene: TRBD2; CDR3aa: CASSAQGRATGELFF; CDR3nt: TGTGCCAGCAGCGCCCAAGGGAGGGCAACCGGGGAGCTGTTTTTT
v_gene: TRBV7-4; j_gene: TRBJ2-7; abundance: few; d_gene: .; CDR3aa: CASGPGGTGKYF; CDR3nt: TGTGCCAGCGGTCCCGGGGGGACAGGAAAGTACTTC